These 21 T cell receptor beta chains originate from one sample sequenced in a study of T cells after yellow fever vaccination. MiXCR, run by TCRdb on the 5' RACE reads, gives a single entry per CDR3 protein. In the table there are 300,000 to 350,000 distinct CDR3 sequences, around 4.4% of which are singletons. Sequencing used PBMCs, obtained 15 days after the yellow fever booster vaccination. These receptors came from a man in his late teens or twenties who received the YFV17D yellow fever vaccine.

This clonotype occurred many times. This rearrangement joins TRBV7-9 to TRBJ1-2, with 8 bases that match TRBD1. Germline V gene sequence: CDR1 SEHNR, CDR2 FQNEAQ (reference sequence). The CDR3 length is 13 residues. The V segment lost 7 bases and the J segment 4 bases; nucleotides outside the gene matches: 5. The CDR3 sequence: CASTRTGTYGYTF. The CDR3 bases are TGTGCCAGCACCAGGACAGGGACCTATGGCTACACCTTC.

The V gene is TRBV4-1, the J gene TRBJ2-7; TRBD2 agrees at 12 bases. Germline lookup yields CDR1 MGHRA and CDR2 YSYEKL. Trimming removed 2 bases from V and 7 bases from J; junction bases left unmatched: 9. CDR3 length equals 16 residues. The CDR3 DNA follows: TGCGCCAGCAGCCAAAATCGACTAGCGGGGGCAGGGGAGCAGTACTTC. It specifies CASSQNRLAGAGEQYF.

This clonotype came up a few times. The gene calls are TRBV10-2 and TRBJ2-2; a weak D match, TRBD2 (5 bases). Trimming stripped 2 bases from V and 1 base from J, with 5 bases between. This CDR3 comprises 14 residues. The germline V gene has CDR1 WSHSY and CDR2 SAAADI. This CDR3 reads CASSEAGNTGELFF. DNA of the CDR3: TGCGCCAGCAGTGAGGCGGGGAACACCGGGGAGCTGTTTTTT.

This clonotype was found a few times. The genes are TRBV24-1 and TRBJ2-5; 7 bases agree with TRBD2. CDR1 is KGHDR and CDR2 is SFDVKD in the germline V gene. With V trimmed by 5 bases and J by 5 bases, 13 bases remained unmatched. This CDR3 region has 16 residues. The CDR3 region has the DNA TGTGCCACCAGTGCCCCGGAGAGCGGGGACGTGGAGACCCAGTACTTC. This encodes CATSAPESGDVETQYF.

The chain carries TRBV6-2 or TRBV6-3 and TRBJ1-1, with 9 bases identical to TRBD1. The CDR3 sequence is 17 residues long. V was clipped by 5 bases and J by 1 base; unmatched bases: 11. Germline CDR1 and CDR2: MNHEY and SVGEGT. The CDR3 loop is CASSRITGGISNTEAFF. CDR3 nucleotides: TGTGCCAGCAGTCGAATAACAGGGGGCATATCGAACACTGAAGCTTTCTTT.

This sequence joins TRBV20-1 and TRBJ1-6; TRBD1 is a possible D gene (5 bases). Germline assignment: CDR1 DFQATT and CDR2 SNEGSKA (reference sequence). There are 18 residues in the CDR3. The ends were cut back, 1 base at V and 2 bases at J, with 18 bases in the middle. The CDR3 protein is CSARGAQRTTAYNSPLHF. The CDR3 region has the DNA TGCAGTGCTAGAGGGGCGCAAAGGACAACTGCCTATAATTCACCCCTCCACTTT.

This rearrangement joins TRBV7-2 to TRBJ2-7; possibly TRBD2 for D (5 bases). V was trimmed by 5 bases and J by 1 base, leaving 24 bases between them. Germline values: CDR1 SGHTA, CDR2 FQGNSA. The CDR3 is made up of 18 amino acids. CDR3 residues: CASSLSLGGRLRSYEQYV. In DNA, the CDR3 is TGTGCCAGCAGCCTGAGCCTCGGAGGCAGGCTACGATCCTACGAGCAGTACGTC.

This clonotype was seen repeatedly, ten times or more. The V gene is TRBV7-2, the J gene TRBJ1-5; maybe TRBD1 (6 bases). CDR3 length: 16 residues. V lost 1 base and J lost 7, with 17 bases in between. From germline, CDR1 is SGHTA and CDR2 FQGNSA. CDR3 bases: TGTGCCAGCAGCTTAGGGAATTCGGGGGCAGGACAGCCCCAGCATTTT. This encodes CASSLGNSGAGQPQHF.

The chain has TRBV30 and TRBJ2-3, with D possibly matching TRBD1 (6 bases). CDR3 length equals 14 residues. V was shortened by 3 bases and J by 5 bases, with 15 bases between the two germline ends. Germline values: CDR1 GTSNPN, CDR2 SVGIG (reference sequence). The CDR3 nucleotides are TGTGCCTGGAGCTTACAGGGTCTTTTAGATACGCAGTATTTT. Amino acid sequence: CAWSLQGLLDTQYF.

The CDR3 sequence is CASSRPTGVNTGELFF. CDR3 sequence (DNA): TGTGCCAGCAGTAGACCTACAGGGGTCAACACCGGGGAGCTGTTTTTT. This rearrangement joins TRBV12-3 or TRBV12-4 to TRBJ2-2; 7 nucleotides align to TRBD1. The CDR3 sequence is 16 residues long. After removal of 5 bases from V and 2 bases from J, the junction contained 8 bases not matched to a gene.

This chain links TRBV6-5 with TRBJ1-2; 11 bases agree with TRBD1. The CDR3 loop spans 15 amino acids. In germline, CDR1 is MNHEY, CDR2 SVGAGI. The trim removed 6 bases at V and 2 bases at J, leaving 5 bases unmatched. This chain's CDR3 is CASRGQGARNYGYTF. The CDR3 region has the DNA TGTGCCAGCAGAGGACAGGGGGCGCGAAACTATGGCTACACCTTC.

This clonotype has a handful of counts. The chain recombines TRBV27 with TRBJ2-6; no reliable D call. The CDR3 has 17 amino acids. The V gene's germline CDR1 is MNHEY and CDR2 SMNVEV (reference sequence). The V end lost 4 bases, the J end lost 0 bases, and 13 bases lay between the germline ends. CDR3 in DNA: TGTGCCAGCAGTTCGAACGGAGATGGCTCTGGGGCCAACGTCCTGACTTTC. Amino acids: CASSSNGDGSGANVLTF.

This clonotype was detected a few times. This rearrangement joins TRBV29-1 to TRBJ2-3; unclear D gene. This CDR3 spans 13 amino acids. CDR1 SQVTM and CDR2 ANQGSEA come from the germline V gene. Trimming took off 7 bases at V and 4 bases at J, with 15 bases between the two ends. CDR3 region: CSGSLQLADTQYF. Here the CDR3 DNA reads TGCAGCGGCTCCCTTCAACTTGCAGATACGCAGTATTTT.

A few counts support this clonotype. The chain uses TRBV6-1 and TRBJ2-7, with D maybe TRBD2 (7 bases). V lost 8 bases to trimming and J lost 5 bases, with 22 bases between them. The CDR3 is made up of 15 amino acids. Germline assignment: CDR1 MNHNS and CDR2 SASEGT. CDR3 in amino acids: CASHRDWGGADEQYF. The CDR3 DNA reads TGTGCCAGCCACCGAGATTGGGGGGGGGCCGACGAGCAGTACTTC.

This clonotype has only a few counts. This chain joins TRBV4-3 and TRBJ2-3; 8 bases are a match to TRBD1. The CDR3 covers 15 residues. V was pared by 1 base and J by 4 bases, with 4 bases of the junction left unmatched. Germline assignment: CDR1 LGHNA and CDR2 YSLEER. CDR3 residues: CASSQGGQGSDTQYF. The DNA for the CDR3 is TGCGCCAGCAGCCAAGGTGGACAGGGATCAGATACGCAGTATTTT.

This clonotype was seen repeatedly, ten times or more. The rearrangement links TRBV10-3 to TRBJ1-1; maybe TRBD1 (5 bases). Germline loops: CDR1 ENHRY, CDR2 SYGVKD. The CDR3 has 15 residues. The V and J ends lost 4 bases and 4 bases respectively, with 16 bases between them. The CDR3 DNA reads as TGTGCCATCAGTGGACTCCGAGGGGCCGTCACTGAAGCTTTCTTT. Its translation: CAISGLRGAVTEAFF.

This clonotype was detected many times. The chain combines TRBV4-2 with TRBJ1-1, with unresolved D. CDR1 is LGHNA, CDR2 YNFKEQ, per germline. Trimming pared 0 bases from V and 1 base from J, leaving 6 bases between. The CDR3 runs to 14 residues. CDR3 coding DNA: TGTGCCAGCAGCCAAGATGGGTGGAACACTGAAGCTTTCTTT. Its protein product is CASSQDGWNTEAFF.

The V call is TRBV20-1, the J call TRBJ1-5; 10 nucleotides line up with TRBD1. The germline V gene has CDR1 DFQATT and CDR2 SNEGSKA (reference sequence). J gave up 2 bases and V 4 bases, and 11 bases lay outside the gene matches. There are 17 residues in the CDR3. CDR3 loop: CSAKSRDRGGGNQPQHF. Here the CDR3 DNA reads TGCAGTGCTAAGAGCCGGGACAGGGGAGGGGGCAATCAGCCCCAGCATTTT.

The chain has TRBV29-1 and TRBJ1-1; no firm D call. Germline loops: CDR1 SQVTM, CDR2 ANQGSEA. This CDR3 comprises 12 residues. V was shortened by 5 bases and J by 2 bases, with 9 bases between the two germline ends. The CDR3 bases are TGCAGCGTTTCAGTTGGAAACACTGAAGCTTTCTTT. Its translation: CSVSVGNTEAFF.

This clonotype showed up many times. The V call is TRBV7-2, the J call TRBJ2-3, with 8 bases identical to TRBD2. Germline V gene data show CDR1 as SGHTA and CDR2 as FQGNSA. V lost 5 bases and J lost 2; bases outside the gene matches: 15. This CDR3 has 18 residues. The CDR3 DNA is TGTGCCAGCAGCCTAAATCCAGCGGGGGCCTCTAACACAGATACGCAGTATTTT. This encodes CASSLNPAGASNTDTQYF.

Many counts were recorded for this clonotype. The rearrangement joins TRBV2 to TRBJ1-5; 9 bases map to TRBD1. There are 15 residues in the CDR3. The V gene end was trimmed by 8 bases and the J gene end by 1 base; junction bases not matched to a gene: 6. From germline, CDR1 is SNHLY and CDR2 FYNNEI. CDR3 region: CASGGQGNSNQPQHF. Here the CDR3 DNA reads TGTGCCAGCGGGGGACAGGGAAACAGCAATCAGCCCCAGCATTTT.